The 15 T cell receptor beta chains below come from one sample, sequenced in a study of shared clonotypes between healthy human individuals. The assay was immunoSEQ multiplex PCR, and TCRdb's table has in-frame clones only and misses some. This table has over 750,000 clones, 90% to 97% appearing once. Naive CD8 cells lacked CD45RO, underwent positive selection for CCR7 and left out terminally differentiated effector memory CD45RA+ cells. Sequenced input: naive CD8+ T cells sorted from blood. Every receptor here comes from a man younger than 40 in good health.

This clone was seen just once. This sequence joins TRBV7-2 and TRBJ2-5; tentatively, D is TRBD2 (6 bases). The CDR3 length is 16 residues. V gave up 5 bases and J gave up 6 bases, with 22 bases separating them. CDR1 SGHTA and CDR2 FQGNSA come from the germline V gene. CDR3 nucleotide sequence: TGTGCCAGCAGCCCCATAGGTGGCGGGATAGGAAAGACCCAGTACTTC. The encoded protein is CASSPIGGGIGKTQYF.

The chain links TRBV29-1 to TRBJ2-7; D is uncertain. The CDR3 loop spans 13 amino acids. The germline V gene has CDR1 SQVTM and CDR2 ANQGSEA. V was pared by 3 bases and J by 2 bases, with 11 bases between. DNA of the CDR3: TGCAGCGTTGAGGCGGATACCACCTACGAGCAGTACTTC. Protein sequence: CSVEADTTYEQYF.

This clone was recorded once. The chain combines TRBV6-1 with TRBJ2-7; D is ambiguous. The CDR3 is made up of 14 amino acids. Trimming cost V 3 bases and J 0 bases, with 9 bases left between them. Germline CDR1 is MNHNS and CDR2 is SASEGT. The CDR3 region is CASSDGSVSYEQYF. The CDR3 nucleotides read TGTGCCAGCAGTGACGGGTCAGTCTCCTACGAGCAGTACTTC.

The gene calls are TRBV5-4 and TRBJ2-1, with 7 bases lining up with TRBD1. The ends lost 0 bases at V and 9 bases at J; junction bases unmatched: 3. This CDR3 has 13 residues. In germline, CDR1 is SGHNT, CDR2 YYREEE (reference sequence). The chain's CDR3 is CASSLGDSSEQFF. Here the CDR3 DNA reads TGTGCCAGCAGCTTGGGGGACAGCAGTGAGCAGTTCTTC.

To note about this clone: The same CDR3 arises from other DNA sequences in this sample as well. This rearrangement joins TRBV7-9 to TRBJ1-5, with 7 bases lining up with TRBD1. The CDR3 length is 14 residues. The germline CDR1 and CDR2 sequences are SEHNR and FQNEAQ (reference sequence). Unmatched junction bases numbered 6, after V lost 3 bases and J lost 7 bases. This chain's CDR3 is CASSFSTGNQPQHF. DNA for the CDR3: TGTGCCAGCAGCTTCTCGACAGGGAACCAGCCCCAGCATTTT.

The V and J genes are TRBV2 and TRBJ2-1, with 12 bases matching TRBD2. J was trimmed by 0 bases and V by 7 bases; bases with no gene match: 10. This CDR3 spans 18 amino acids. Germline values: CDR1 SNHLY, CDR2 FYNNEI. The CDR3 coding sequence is TGTGCCAGCATACGGCTAGCGGGAGGGATAAGCTCCTACAATGAGCAGTTCTTC. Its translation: CASIRLAGGISSYNEQFF.

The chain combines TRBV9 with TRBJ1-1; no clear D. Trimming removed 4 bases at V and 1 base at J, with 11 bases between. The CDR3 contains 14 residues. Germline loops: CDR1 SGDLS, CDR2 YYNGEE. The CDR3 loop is CASSTLTENTEAFF. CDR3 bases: TGTGCCAGCAGCACCCTAACAGAGAACACTGAAGCTTTCTTT.

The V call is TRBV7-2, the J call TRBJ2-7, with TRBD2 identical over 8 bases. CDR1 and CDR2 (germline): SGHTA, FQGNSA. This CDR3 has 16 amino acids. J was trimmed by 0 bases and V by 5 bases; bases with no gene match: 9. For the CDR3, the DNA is TGTGCCAGCAGCCCCTTTGGTAGCGGGATCTCCTACGAGCAGTACTTC. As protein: CASSPFGSGISYEQYF. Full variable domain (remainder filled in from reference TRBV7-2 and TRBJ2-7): GAGVSQSPSNKVTEKGKDVELRCDPISGHTALYWYRQSLGQGLEFLIYFQGNSAPDKSGLPSDRFSAERTGGSVSTLTIQRTQQEDSAVYLCASSPFGSGISYEQYFGPGTRLTVT.

The CDR3 sequence is CAISSGGGNTIYF. The CDR3 nucleotides read TGTGCCATCAGCTCAGGGGGCGGAAACACCATATATTTT. The rearrangement joins TRBV10-3 to TRBJ1-3; 8 bases are a match to TRBD1. Germline V CDR1 and CDR2: ENHRY, SYGVKD. Trimming cost V 6 bases and J 4 bases; bases outside gene matches: 2. CDR3 length: 13 amino acids.

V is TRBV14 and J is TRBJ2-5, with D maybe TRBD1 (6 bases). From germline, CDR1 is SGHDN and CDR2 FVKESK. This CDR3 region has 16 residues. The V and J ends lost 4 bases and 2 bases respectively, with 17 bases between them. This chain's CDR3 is CASSRRPRGKQETQYF. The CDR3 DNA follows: TGTGCCAGCAGCCGTCGTCCCAGGGGAAAGCAAGAGACCCAGTACTTC.

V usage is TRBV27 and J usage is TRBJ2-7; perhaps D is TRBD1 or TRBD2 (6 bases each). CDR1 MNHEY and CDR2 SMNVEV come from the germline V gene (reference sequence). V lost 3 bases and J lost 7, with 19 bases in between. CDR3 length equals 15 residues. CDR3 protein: CASSLRRGATREQYF. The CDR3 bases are TGTGCCAGCAGTTTGAGGAGGGGGGCTACCAGGGAGCAGTACTTC.

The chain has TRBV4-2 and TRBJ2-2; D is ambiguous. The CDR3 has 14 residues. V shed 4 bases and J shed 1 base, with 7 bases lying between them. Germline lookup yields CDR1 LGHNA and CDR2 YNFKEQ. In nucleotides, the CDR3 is TGTGCCAGCAGCCGAGAGGAGAACACCGGGGAGCTGTTTTTT. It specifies CASSREENTGELFF.

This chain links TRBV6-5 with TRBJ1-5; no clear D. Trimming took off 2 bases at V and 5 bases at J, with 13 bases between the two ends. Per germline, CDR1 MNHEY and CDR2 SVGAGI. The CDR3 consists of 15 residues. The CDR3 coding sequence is TGTGCCAGCAGTTACAAGGGAGGGATCCATCAGCCCCAGCATTTT. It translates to CASSYKGGIHQPQHF.

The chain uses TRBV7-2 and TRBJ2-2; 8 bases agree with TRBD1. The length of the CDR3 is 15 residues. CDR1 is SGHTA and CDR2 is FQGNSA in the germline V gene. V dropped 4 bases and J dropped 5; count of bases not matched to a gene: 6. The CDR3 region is CASSYTTGETGELFF. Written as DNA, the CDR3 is TGTGCCAGCAGCTATACGACAGGGGAGACCGGGGAGCTGTTTTTT.

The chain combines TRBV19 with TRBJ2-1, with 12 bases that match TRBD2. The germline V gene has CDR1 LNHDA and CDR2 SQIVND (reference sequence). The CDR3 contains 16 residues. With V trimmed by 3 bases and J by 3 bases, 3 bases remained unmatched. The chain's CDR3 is CASSIGGLAGYNEQFF. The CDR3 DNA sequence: TGTGCCAGTAGTATTGGGGGACTAGCGGGCTACAATGAGCAGTTCTTC.